What follows are 28 T cell receptor beta chains derived from one specimen sequenced in a study of blood T cell repertoires in COVID-19. Only in-frame clones appear in the TCRdb table, and some are missing; sequencing was by immunoSEQ multiplex PCR. Among 250,000 to 300,000 clones listed, around four fifths were seen once. The sequenced material came from peripheral blood. Receptor source: a man older than 75 with acute or convalescent COVID-19.

V and J are TRBV19 and TRBJ2-7; 7 nucleotides line up with TRBD2. The germline V gene encodes CDR1 LNHDA and CDR2 SQIVND (reference sequence). The CDR3 contains 14 residues. The J segment lost 2 bases and the V segment lost 6 bases, leaving 7 bases of the junction unmatched. CDR3 bases: TGTGCCAGTAGCCAGGCCCGGGGGGCCTACGAGCAGTACTTC. Its translation: CASSQARGAYEQYF.

In this sample, this clone turned up a few times. This chain connects TRBV27 to TRBJ1-6; 7 positions agree with TRBD1. Germline trimming cut 10 bases from V and 10 bases from J; bases unmatched to any gene: 13. The CDR3 extends over 14 amino acids. CDR1 and CDR2 from the germline V gene are MNHEY and SMNVEV (reference sequence). The CDR3 region has the DNA TGTGCCACCCGAATGGGACAGTGGCAGTCACCCCTCCACTTT. This translates into CATRMGQWQSPLHF.

The chain links TRBV5-1 to TRBJ1-1; D may be TRBD1 (5 bases). This CDR3 has 15 amino acids. V lost 4 bases and J lost 1, with 14 bases in between. Germline V CDR1 and CDR2: SGHRS, YFSETQ. The CDR3 DNA reads as TGCGCCAGCAGCCAGCAGGGAGGGGCGAACACTGAAGCTTTCTTT. This gives the protein CASSQQGGANTEAFF. Supplemented by reference TRBV5-1 and TRBJ1-1, the full variable domain reads KAGVTQTPRYLIKTRGQQVTLSCSPISGHRSVSWYQQTPGQGLQFLFEYFSETQRNKGNFPGRFSGRQFSNSRSEMNVSTLELGDSALYLCASSQQGGANTEAFFGQGTRLTVV.

This clone was recorded only once. The gene calls are TRBV3-1 (or the pseudogene TRBV3-2) and TRBJ1-6; D unclear. Germline V gene data show CDR1 as LGHDT and CDR2 as YNNKEL (reference sequence). The CDR3 loop spans 16 amino acids. The V gene lost 4 bases and the J gene lost 2 bases, with 12 bases spanning the gap. The DNA for the CDR3 is TGTGCCAGCAGCCTCTATGGGCCGACCTATAATTCACCCCTCCACTTT. Translating gives CASSLYGPTYNSPLHF.

The rearrangement uses TRBV7-2 and TRBJ2-1; 12 nucleotides match TRBD2. The CDR3 extends over 16 amino acids. Germline CDR1 SGHTA, CDR2 FQGNSA. V shed 0 bases, J shed 7 bases, and the junction held 4 bases outside the gene matches. The CDR3, as DNA: TGTGCCAGCAGCTTAGCGACTAGCGGGGGTCAGAATGAGCAGTTCTTC. Its protein is CASSLATSGGQNEQFF.

The rearrangement joins TRBV5-1 to TRBJ2-5; 10 bases are shared with TRBD2. CDR1 SGHRS and CDR2 YFSETQ come from the germline V gene. The CDR3 spans 18 residues. Trimming cost V 0 bases and J 2 bases; bases outside gene matches: 10. The CDR3 sequence: CASSLAASGRGAQETQYF. CDR3 DNA sequence: TGCGCCAGCAGCTTGGCCGCTAGCGGGAGAGGAGCACAAGAGACCCAGTACTTC.

The chain is built from TRBV7-9 and TRBJ2-7, with TRBD1 matching over 8 bases. This CDR3 is built from 15 residues. Germline values: CDR1 SEHNR, CDR2 FQNEAQ (reference sequence). The V and J ends lost 4 bases and 1 base, in that order; junction bases with no gene match: 6. DNA of the CDR3: TGTGCCAGCAGCTATGCCGGGACAGGATCCTACGAGCAGTACTTC. Translated: CASSYAGTGSYEQYF.

Many counts were recorded for this clone. CDR3 protein: CAWELAGTYEQYF. The DNA for the CDR3 is TGTGCCTGGGAACTAGCGGGGACTTACGAGCAGTACTTC. The rearrangement joins TRBV30 to TRBJ2-7, with 10 bases aligning to TRBD2. Trimming at V came to 5 bases and at J to 4 bases, leaving 5 bases not matched to a gene. The CDR3 covers 13 residues. Germline V gene lookup returns CDR1 GTSNPN and CDR2 SVGIG (reference sequence). Complete variable domain (other parts from reference TRBV30 and TRBJ2-7): SQTIHQWPATLVQPVGSPLSLECTVEGTSNPNLYWYRQAAGRGLQLLFYSVGIGQISSEVPQNLSASRPQDRQFILSSKKLLLSDSGFYLCAWELAGTYEQYFGPGTRLTVT.

The chain uses TRBV6-8 and TRBJ1-6; D perhaps matches TRBD1 (6 bases). Germline lookup yields CDR1 MNHGY and CDR2 SAAAGT. The CDR3 length is 17 residues. Trimming cost V 6 bases and J 0 bases, with 15 bases left between them. CDR3 bases: TGTGCCAGCAGCCACGACAGGTTCAGCTCCTATAATTCACCCCTCCACTTT. This codes for CASSHDRFSSYNSPLHF.

CDR3 protein: CASSPYLWTSGNTGELFF. The CDR3 DNA follows: TGTGCCAGTAGTCCTTACCTCTGGACTAGCGGGAACACCGGGGAGCTGTTTTTT. The V and J genes are TRBV19 and TRBJ2-2, with 10 bases that match TRBD2. There are 18 residues in the CDR3. J was trimmed by 1 base and V by 5 bases; bases with no gene match: 10. In germline, CDR1 is LNHDA, CDR2 SQIVND (reference sequence).

The chain is built from TRBV6-6 and TRBJ1-2; D unclear. V was clipped by 4 bases and J by 7 bases, with 16 bases between them. The germline CDR1 and CDR2 sequences are MNHNY and SVGAGI (reference sequence). There are 14 residues in the CDR3. The chain's CDR3 is CASSSPTESVGYTF. The CDR3 bases are TGTGCCAGCAGTTCTCCCACAGAGTCTGTTGGCTACACCTTC.

The V and J genes are TRBV28 and TRBJ1-5; D unresolved. V lost 7 bases and J lost 2, with 12 bases in between. Germline V CDR1 and CDR2: MDHEN, SYDVKM. The CDR3 is 14 residues long. In DNA form, the CDR3 reads TGTGCCAGCAAGGGAGGGCAGGGCAATCAGCCCCAGCATTTT. Translated: CASKGGQGNQPQHF.

This clone was observed a handful of times. The chain carries TRBV9 and TRBJ2-3; 7 bases agree with TRBD2. V was pared by 5 bases and J by 4 bases, with 13 bases of the junction left unmatched. This CDR3 contains 16 residues. Germline lookup yields CDR1 SGDLS and CDR2 YYNGEE. The CDR3 bases are TGTGCCAGCAGTTCCGTAGAGACTAGCAACGCAGATACGCAGTATTTT. Protein: CASSSVETSNADTQYF.

CDR3 bases: TGTGCCAGCAGCTTAGTGGGACAGGGGTCCTACGAGCAGTACTTC. Translated: CASSLVGQGSYEQYF. The V call is TRBV7-9, the J call TRBJ2-7; 10 bases are a match to TRBD1. CDR1 SEHNR and CDR2 FQNEAQ come from the germline V gene (reference sequence). The CDR3 has 15 amino acids. V was pared by 1 base and J by 1 base, with 1 base of the junction left unmatched.

The genes are TRBV7-8 and TRBJ2-7, with D possibly TRBD2 on 6 matching bases. Trimming cost V 5 bases and J 0 bases, with 14 bases left between them. The V gene's germline CDR1 is SGHVS and CDR2 FQNEAQ. The CDR3 is made up of 15 amino acids. In nucleotides, the CDR3 is TGTGCCAGCAGCAGTTCAGCGGGTTACTCCTACGAGCAGTACTTC. Its protein is CASSSSAGYSYEQYF.

V gene TRBV10-3 combines with J gene TRBJ1-2; 7 nucleotides align to TRBD1. This CDR3 is built from 12 residues. CDR1 and CDR2 from the germline V gene are ENHRY and SYGVKD. V was pared by 4 bases and J by 8 bases, with 4 bases of the junction left unmatched. The CDR3 DNA reads as TGTGCCATCAGTGGACAGGGTTTAGGCTACACCTTC. Encoded protein: CAISGQGLGYTF.

V is TRBV5-8 and J is TRBJ1-2; 10 bases map to TRBD1. There are 14 residues in the CDR3. Per germline, CDR1 SGHTS and CDR2 YDEGEE. The trim removed 0 bases at V and 10 bases at J, leaving 6 bases unmatched. The CDR3 protein is CASSLGQGARSYTF. The CDR3 coding sequence is TGTGCCAGCAGCTTGGGACAGGGGGCGCGATCCTACACCTTC. Full variable domain (remainder filled in from reference TRBV5-8 and TRBJ1-2): EAGVTQSPTHLIKTRGQQATLRCSPISGHTSVYWYQQALGLGLQFLLWYDEGEERNRGNFPPRFSGRQFPNYSSELNVNALELEDSALYLCASSLGQGARSYTFGSGTRLTVV.

This chain joins TRBV6-2 or TRBV6-3 and TRBJ2-1; the match to TRBD2 covers 14 bases. The CDR3 loop spans 15 amino acids. Germline V CDR1 and CDR2: MNHEY, SVGEGT. The trim removed 4 bases at V and 8 bases at J, leaving 4 bases unmatched. The CDR3 DNA is TGTGCCAGCAGTTTCGGGACTAGCGGGAGAGATGAGCAGTTCTTC. It is translated as CASSFGTSGRDEQFF.

The rearrangement links TRBV11-2 to TRBJ2-2, with D possibly matching TRBD2 (6 bases). The length of the CDR3 is 13 residues. V was cut by 11 bases and J by 2 bases, with 12 bases left in between. CDR1 and CDR2 (germline): SGHAT, FQNNGV. The CDR3 is CAAGRQNTGELFF. CDR3 in DNA: TGTGCCGCGGGACGGCAAAACACCGGGGAGCTGTTTTTT.

The CDR3 DNA follows: TGTGCCAGCAGCCCACAAAGCTCCTACAATGAGCAGTTCTTC. Translation gives CASSPQSSYNEQFF. V gene TRBV7-3 combines with J gene TRBJ2-1; D not resolved. CDR3 size: 14 residues. V lost 5 bases, J lost 0 bases, and 8 bases lay in between. From germline, CDR1 is SGHTA and CDR2 FQGTGA.

This clone was seen once. V gene TRBV3-1 (or the pseudogene TRBV3-2) combines with J gene TRBJ2-1, with TRBD2 identical over 7 bases. Germline lookup yields CDR1 LGHDT and CDR2 YNNKEL (reference sequence). The CDR3 sequence is 16 residues long. V shed 4 bases, J shed 3 bases, and the junction held 9 bases outside the gene matches. As DNA, the CDR3 is TGTGCCAGCAGCCTCGCGTTGGGGGGGGACTACAATGAGCAGTTCTTC. Translating gives CASSLALGGDYNEQFF.

The rearrangement uses TRBV9 and TRBJ2-6; 9 positions match TRBD1. Germline CDR1 SGDLS, CDR2 YYNGEE. V shed 4 bases and J 0 bases; nucleotides not matched to a gene: 5. The CDR3 sequence is 17 residues long. The CDR3, as DNA: TGTGCCAGCAGCCCCCGGACAGGGGTCTCTGGGGCCAACGTCCTGACTTTC. It yields the protein CASSPRTGVSGANVLTF.

The chain links TRBV19 to TRBJ1-3, with D possibly TRBD1 on 5 matching bases. The CDR3 sequence is 16 residues long. V was clipped by 9 bases and J by 0 bases, with 18 bases between them. The germline gives CDR1 LNHDA, CDR2 SQIVND (reference sequence). The CDR3 is CASGGGLTYSGNTIYF. The CDR3 coding sequence is TGTGCCAGCGGGGGAGGGCTGACTTACTCTGGAAACACCATATATTTT.

The rearrangement joins TRBV5-8 to TRBJ2-1; 7 bases are a match to TRBD2. CDR1 is SGHTS and CDR2 is YDEGEE in the germline V gene. The CDR3 has 16 residues. V was clipped by 4 bases and J by 4 bases; unmatched bases: 11. In DNA, the CDR3 is TGTGCCAGCAGCCCCGGAGCGGGAAGGTCGTACAATGAGCAGTTCTTC. It is translated as CASSPGAGRSYNEQFF.

The rearrangement links TRBV3-1 (or the pseudogene TRBV3-2) to TRBJ1-1, with 7 positions matching TRBD1. The CDR3 has 14 amino acids. The junction had 4 bases not matched to a gene; V was cut back by 1 base and J by 5 bases. In germline, CDR1 is LGHDT, CDR2 YNNKEL (reference sequence). CDR3 nucleotide sequence: TGTGCCAGCAGCCAAGCAGGGGGTCGGACTGAAGCTTTCTTT. It is translated as CASSQAGGRTEAFF.

Here the CDR3 reads CASSIALATSFDTQYF. The CDR3 coding sequence is TGTGCCAGTAGTATCGCTCTAGCGACCAGCTTCGATACGCAGTATTTT. This chain connects TRBV19 to TRBJ2-3; weak D call: TRBD2 (6 bases). CDR1 LNHDA and CDR2 SQIVND come from the germline V gene (reference sequence). The CDR3 covers 16 residues. V dropped 3 bases and J dropped 6 bases, with 19 bases sitting between them.

V gene TRBV28 combines with J gene TRBJ1-2, with a tentative D call TRBD1 (6 bases). The CDR3 contains 14 residues. The germline V gene encodes CDR1 MDHEN and CDR2 SYDVKM. Trimming left V 2 bases short and J 4 bases short, with 11 bases between. The CDR3 is CASSLQGLGYGYTF. DNA of the CDR3: TGTGCCAGCAGTTTACAGGGGCTCGGCTATGGCTACACCTTC.

V and J are TRBV27 and TRBJ1-5, with TRBD1 as a possible D gene (6 bases). Germline V gene data show CDR1 as MNHEY and CDR2 as SMNVEV (reference sequence). CDR3 length: 16 amino acids. Trimming cost V 6 bases and J 2 bases, with 17 bases left between them. CDR3 coding DNA: TGTGCCAGCAGCCTGTACCCAGGGGCCCGCAATCAGCCCCAGCATTTT. This codes for CASSLYPGARNQPQHF.